The 15 T cell receptor beta chains given below trace back to one sample, sequenced in a study of cytomegalovirus exposure and HLA in healthy donors. It was with 60 Vbeta and 13 Jbeta primers that the PCR ran. Here immunoSEQ multiplex PCR was the method, and the copy in TCRdb shows in-frame clones only, minus some. The sample holds around 150,000 clones, 60% to 80% seen once. The sample taken for sequencing was PBMCs. Every receptor here comes from a woman aged 35 to 49 in good health and CMV-seropositive.

The rearrangement uses TRBV5-6 and TRBJ1-2, with TRBD1 matching 7 bases. The CDR3 totals 15 residues. The germline V gene encodes CDR1 SGHDT and CDR2 YYEEEE. J was trimmed by 5 bases and V by 3 bases; bases with no gene match: 10. CDR3 protein: CASSSSSGTAYGYTF. The CDR3 DNA follows: TGTGCCAGCAGCTCTTCCTCCGGGACAGCTTATGGCTACACCTTC. Full variable domain (remainder filled in from reference TRBV5-6 and TRBJ1-2): DAGVTQSPTHLIKTRGQQVTLRCSPKSGHDTVSWYQQALGQGPQFIFQYYEEEERQRGNFPDRFSGHQFPNYSSELNVNALLLGDSALYLCASSSSSGTAYGYTFGSGTRLTVV.

The rearrangement links TRBV5-6 to TRBJ1-5, with TRBD1 matching over 7 bases. The CDR3 loop spans 15 amino acids. Germline V gives CDR1 SGHDT, CDR2 YYEEEE. With 4 bases clipped from V and 7 bases from J, the junction kept 11 bases outside the gene matches. The CDR3 spells CASSRQGMRKQPQHF. CDR3 DNA: TGTGCCAGCAGCCGACAGGGTATGAGAAAGCAGCCCCAGCATTTT.

The rearrangement uses TRBV5-6 and TRBJ2-3, with D perhaps TRBD1 (6 bases). V was clipped by 5 bases and J by 3 bases, with 16 bases between them. The length of the CDR3 is 15 residues. Germline V gene lookup returns CDR1 SGHDT and CDR2 YYEEEE. The CDR3 DNA reads as TGTGCCAGCAGAGGAATTGACAGGTTAACAGATACGCAGTATTTT. The encoded protein is CASRGIDRLTDTQYF.

The J gene is TRBJ2-5, the V gene TRBV18; 7 bases match TRBD1. CDR3 size: 13 residues. Germline loops: CDR1 KGHSH, CDR2 LQKENI. Trimming cost V 4 bases and J 7 bases; bases outside gene matches: 6. CDR3 coding DNA: TGTGCCAGCTCACGGGGACAGAAGGGGACCCAGTACTTC. It yields the protein CASSRGQKGTQYF.

This chain joins TRBV5-6 and TRBJ2-2, with 7 positions matching TRBD1. Germline V gives CDR1 SGHDT, CDR2 YYEEEE. Trimming cost V 7 bases and J 13 bases; bases outside gene matches: 19. CDR3 length: 15 amino acids. CDR3 in amino acids: CASGKVGTANLGLFF. The DNA for the CDR3 is TGTGCCAGCGGTAAAGTGGGGACAGCAAATTTGGGGCTGTTTTTT.

The V call is TRBV6-4, the J call TRBJ1-2; tentatively, D is TRBD1 (5 bases). Germline CDR1 is MRHNA and CDR2 is SNTAGT. V lost 2 bases, J lost 7 bases, and 17 bases lay in between. The CDR3 loop spans 15 amino acids. The CDR3 coding sequence is TGTGCCAGCAGTGACCTACAGGATGCGGGGAGTGGCTACACCTTC. It specifies CASSDLQDAGSGYTF.

The rearrangement joins TRBV21-1 to TRBJ2-2; the table assigns TRBD1, which was not confirmed against the DNA. TRBV21-1 is marked as a pseudogene. This CDR3 has 16 residues. The DNA for the CDR3 is TGTGCCAGCAGCAAAAACAGGGGGCTTGGCACCGGGGAGCTGTTTTTT. Its protein is CASSKNRGLGTGELFF.

The rearrangement joins TRBV6-5 to TRBJ1-2; TRBD1 matches at 9 bases. Germline V gene lookup returns CDR1 MNHEY and CDR2 SVGAGI. The CDR3 covers 15 residues. V was pared by 2 bases and J by 8 bases, with 9 bases of the junction left unmatched. The DNA for the CDR3 is TGTGCCAGCAGTTACGATTCCTGGACAGGGGAAGGCTACACCTTC. Encoded protein: CASSYDSWTGEGYTF.

V is TRBV30 and J is TRBJ2-1; 9 nucleotides agree with TRBD1. Germline V gives CDR1 GTSNPN, CDR2 SVGIG (reference sequence). Losses at the gene ends were 4 bases for V and 4 bases for J; bases not matched to a gene: 5. The CDR3 is 14 residues long. The CDR3 sequence is CAWTGTGRYNEQFF. In DNA, the CDR3 is TGTGCCTGGACCGGGACAGGGAGGTACAATGAGCAGTTCTTC.

V gene TRBV19 combines with J gene TRBJ1-1, with D possibly TRBD1 on 5 matching bases. From germline, CDR1 is LNHDA and CDR2 SQIVND (reference sequence). Deletions cut 5 bases from V and 0 bases from J, with 10 bases between. The CDR3 is 14 residues long. CDR3 DNA: TGTGCCAGTAGTGTACAGGAGATGAACACTGAAGCTTTCTTT. Its translation: CASSVQEMNTEAFF.

The rearrangement uses TRBV7-9 and TRBJ2-3; the D gene is possibly TRBD1 (5 bases). The germline CDR1 and CDR2 sequences are SEHNR and FQNEAQ (reference sequence). This CDR3 contains 15 residues. V gave up 5 bases and J gave up 6 bases, with 18 bases separating them. CDR3 protein: CASSRSPMGPDTQYF. For the CDR3, the DNA is TGTGCCAGCAGCCGTTCCCCTATGGGGCCGGATACGCAGTATTTT.

The chain carries TRBV6-5 and TRBJ1-1; no reliable D call. The CDR3 length is 13 residues. Trimming pared 5 bases from V and 6 bases from J, leaving 13 bases between. CDR1 and CDR2 (germline): MNHEY, SVGAGI. The CDR3 spells CASSQQSRPEAFF. In DNA, the CDR3 is TGTGCCAGCAGTCAACAGAGTCGCCCTGAAGCTTTCTTT.

The chain is built from TRBV9 and TRBJ2-3; D is perhaps TRBD1 (6 bases). Germline loops: CDR1 SGDLS, CDR2 YYNGEE. CDR3 length: 14 residues. Between the trimmed V and J ends, which lost 2 bases and 2 bases, there was a span of 9 bases. CDR3 DNA sequence: TGTGCCAGCAGCGTGACAGGAATCACAGATACGCAGTATTTT. Translation gives CASSVTGITDTQYF. Complete variable domain (other parts from reference TRBV9 and TRBJ2-3): DSGVTQTPKHLITATGQRVTLRCSPRSGDLSVYWYQQSLDQGLQFLIQYYNGEERAKGNILERFSAQQFPDLHSELNLSSLELGDSALYFCASSVTGITDTQYFGPGTRLTVL.

The chain links TRBV5-6 to TRBJ1-6; TRBD1 matches at 8 bases. This CDR3 comprises 14 residues. The germline V gene has CDR1 SGHDT and CDR2 YYEEEE. J gave up 6 bases and V 3 bases, and 2 bases lay outside the gene matches. CDR3 sequence (DNA): TGTGCCAGCAGCTCTACAGGGGGTAATTCACCCCTCCACTTT. It translates to CASSSTGGNSPLHF.

The chain employs TRBV2 and TRBJ1-1; possible D gene TRBD1, 6 bases. Trimming took 0 bases from V and 7 from J, leaving 15 bases between them. This CDR3 comprises 15 residues. Germline CDR1 SNHLY, CDR2 FYNNEI. The CDR3 loop reads CASSEAPETGFEAFF. The CDR3 region has the DNA TGTGCCAGCAGTGAAGCCCCGGAGACAGGATTTGAAGCTTTCTTT.